This T cell receptor beta chain is from a study of immune cell composition in non-small cell lung cancer (dated by TCRdb to about 2017). In terms of the full investigation: Histologic subtype, mainly lung adenocarcinoma or squamous cell carcinoma, was assigned on the basis of H&E together with p63, CK5, Napsin A and TTF-1 immunohistochemistry. Several tumour specimens with TCR-beta data were of rare histological subtypes and were excluded from the subtype comparisons. Supplementary cohort #1, 10 lung adenocarcinoma cases, had paired tumour/lung TCR-beta sequencing and TIL populations generated to assess tumour reactivity. Using Adaptive Biotechnologies, the researchers ran TCR-beta sequencing on around 35 paired NSCLC tumour and non-adjacent lung specimens, along with about two dozen tumour-only specimens.

This clone was counted once. Which antigen it targets is not known. No base quality information exists; no much larger clone differs at one position. A two-step multiplex PCR was used to amplify TCR-beta CDR3 regions from genomic DNA, and Illumina-compatible adaptors were added in the second step. TCR-beta immunosequencing was performed on an Illumina platform as a commercial immunoSEQ service. The authors' pipeline ran thus. Repertoires were summarised as Top 10 Clones, the percentage of T-cell templates from the ten most frequent sequences, and productive clonality. Productive clonality had a range of 0 to 1, where 1 means a monoclonal population. Tumour-associated clones were defined as sequences comprising at least 0.1% of tumour T-cell templates but absent from matched non-adjacent lung, identified via log10 scatter plots. Student's t-tests were used for two-group comparisons, ANOVA was used for stages, and linear regression was used for relationships, with analyses conducted in GraphPad Prism7 and R. In its TCRdb copy, this immuneACCESS table keeps in-frame sequences only and misses some clones. Where compared with another copy, unresolved V genes explain less than half of these, and the others have no known cause. That table furnishes V, J and clone size, whereas the DNA furnished D and trimming. A total of 3,000 to 3,500 clones appear in this sample, about 83% of them only once. Roughly 4% of the sample rests with the top ten.

Genomic DNA was isolated with the QIAamp DNA kit from frozen aliquots of single-cell suspensions that had not been sorted. Surgically resected non-small cell lung cancer tissue was used for the tumour samples. Tissues were received within 2 hours of resection and processed immediately into single-cell suspensions. Tissue was broken up mechanically, digested enzymatically with DNase I, collagenase I and hyaluronidase for 25 to 35 minutes at 37 degrees C, and then filtered and RBC-lysed. Per the germline V gene, SGHVS is the CDR1 and FQNEAQ is the CDR2. From cysteine to phenylalanine, the CDR3 is 14 amino acids long. Only CDR3 DNA remains: 42 bases, in frame from the first base. Trimming accounts for 5 bases at V and 4 bases at J, while the number of junction bases matched to no gene is 4. Points the paper makes about the study in general: The reactivity cohort was only roughly 9 cases, and tumour-reactive clones were not shown to share sequences with the dominant in vivo tumour-associated clones. No significant correlation was found between smoking pack-years and tumour TCR-beta clonality. Tumour-associated clones >0.5% were found in nearly half of NSCLC cases, namely in approximately 30% of adenocarcinomas versus less than 85% of squamous carcinomas. In about nine adenocarcinoma cases, a strong correlation was found between maximal tumour-associated clone frequency and TIL tumour reactivity, whereas no such correlation was found between overall clonality and TIL tumour reactivity. Compared with lung adenocarcinoma tumours, lung squamous cell carcinoma showed significantly higher Top 10 clone scores and productive clonality.

This receptor was identified in a human donor with non-small cell lung cancer. The material sequenced was lung tumor tissue. The chain links TRBV7-8 with TRBJ1-2, and 10 junction bases match TRBD1. The CDR3 region: CASSPGQGTYGYTF. At the DNA level, the sequence is TGTGCCAGCAGCCCGGGACAGGGGACCTATGGCTACACCTTC.